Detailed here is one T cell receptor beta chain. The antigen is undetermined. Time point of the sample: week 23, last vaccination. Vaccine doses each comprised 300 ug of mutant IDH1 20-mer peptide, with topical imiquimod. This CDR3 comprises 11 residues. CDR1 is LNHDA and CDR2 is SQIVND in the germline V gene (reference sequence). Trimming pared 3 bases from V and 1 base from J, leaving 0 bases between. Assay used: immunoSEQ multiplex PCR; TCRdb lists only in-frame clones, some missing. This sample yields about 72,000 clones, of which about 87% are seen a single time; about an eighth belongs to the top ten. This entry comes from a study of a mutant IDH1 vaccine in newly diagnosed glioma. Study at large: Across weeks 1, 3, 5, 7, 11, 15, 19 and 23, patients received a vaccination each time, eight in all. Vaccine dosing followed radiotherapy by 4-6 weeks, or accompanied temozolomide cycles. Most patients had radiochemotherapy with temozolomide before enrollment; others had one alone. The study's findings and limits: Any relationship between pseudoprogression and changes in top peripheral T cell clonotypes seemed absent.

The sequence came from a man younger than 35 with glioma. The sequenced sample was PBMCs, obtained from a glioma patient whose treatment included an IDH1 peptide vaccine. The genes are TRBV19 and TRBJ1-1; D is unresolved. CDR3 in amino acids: CASSMNTEAFF. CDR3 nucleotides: TGTGCCAGTAGTATGAACACTGAAGCTTTCTTT.